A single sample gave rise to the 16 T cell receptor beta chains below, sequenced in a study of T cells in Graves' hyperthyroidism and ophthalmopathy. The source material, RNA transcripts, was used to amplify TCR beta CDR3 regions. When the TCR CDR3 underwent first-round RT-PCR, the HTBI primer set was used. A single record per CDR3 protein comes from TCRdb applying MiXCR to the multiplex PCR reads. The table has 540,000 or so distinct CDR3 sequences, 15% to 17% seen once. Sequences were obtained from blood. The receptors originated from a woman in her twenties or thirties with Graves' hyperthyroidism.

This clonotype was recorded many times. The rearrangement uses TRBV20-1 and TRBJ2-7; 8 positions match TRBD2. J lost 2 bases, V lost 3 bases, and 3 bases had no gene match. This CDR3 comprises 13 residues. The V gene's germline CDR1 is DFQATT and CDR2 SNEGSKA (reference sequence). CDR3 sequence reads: CSARVAGTYEQYF. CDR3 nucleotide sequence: TGCAGTGCTAGGGTAGCGGGGACCTACGAGCAGTACTTC.

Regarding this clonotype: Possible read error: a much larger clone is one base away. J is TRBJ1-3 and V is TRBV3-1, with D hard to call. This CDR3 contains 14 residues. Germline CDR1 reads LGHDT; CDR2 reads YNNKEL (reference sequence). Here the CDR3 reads CAISPRDSGNTIYF. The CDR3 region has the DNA TGTGCCATCAGCCCGAGGGACTCTGGAAACACCATATATTTT. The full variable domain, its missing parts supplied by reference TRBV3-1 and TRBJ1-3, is DTAVSQTPKYLVTQMGNDKSIKCEQNLGHDTMYWYKQDSKKFLKIMFSYNNKELIINETVPNRFSPKSPDKAHLNLHINSLELGDSAVYFCAISPRDSGNTIYFGEGSWLTVV.

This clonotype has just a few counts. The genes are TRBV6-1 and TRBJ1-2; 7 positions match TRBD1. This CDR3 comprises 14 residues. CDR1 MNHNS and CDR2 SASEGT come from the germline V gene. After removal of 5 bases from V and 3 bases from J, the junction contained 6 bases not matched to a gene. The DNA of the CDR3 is TGTGCCAGCAGTATCGACAGGGAATACTATGGCTACACCTTC. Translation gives CASSIDREYYGYTF.

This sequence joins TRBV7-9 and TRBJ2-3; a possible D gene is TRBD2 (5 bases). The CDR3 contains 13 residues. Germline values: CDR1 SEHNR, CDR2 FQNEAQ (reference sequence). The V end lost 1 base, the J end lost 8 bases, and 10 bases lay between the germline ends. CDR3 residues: CASSLVLDSTQYF. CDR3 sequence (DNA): TGTGCCAGCAGCTTAGTACTAGACTCTACGCAGTATTTT. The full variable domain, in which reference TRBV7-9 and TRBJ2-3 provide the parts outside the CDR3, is DTGVSQNPRHKITKRGQNVTFRCDPISEHNRLYWYRQTLGQGPEFLTYFQNEAQLEKSRLLSDRFSAERPKGSFSTLEIQRTEQGDSAMYLCASSLVLDSTQYFGPGTRLTVL.

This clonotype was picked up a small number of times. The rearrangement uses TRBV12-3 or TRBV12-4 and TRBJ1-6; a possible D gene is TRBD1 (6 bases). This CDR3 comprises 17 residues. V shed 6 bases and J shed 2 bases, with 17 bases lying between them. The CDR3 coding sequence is TGTGCCAGCAGCCAAGGAACAGGGTCGACCTATAATTCACCCCTCCACTTT. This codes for CASSQGTGSTYNSPLHF.

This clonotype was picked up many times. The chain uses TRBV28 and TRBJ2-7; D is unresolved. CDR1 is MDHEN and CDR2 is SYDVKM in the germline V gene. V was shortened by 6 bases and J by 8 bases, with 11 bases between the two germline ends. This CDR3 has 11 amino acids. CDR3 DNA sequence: TGTGCCAGCAGCTTCGGCCGGAAGCAGTACTTC. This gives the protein CASSFGRKQYF.

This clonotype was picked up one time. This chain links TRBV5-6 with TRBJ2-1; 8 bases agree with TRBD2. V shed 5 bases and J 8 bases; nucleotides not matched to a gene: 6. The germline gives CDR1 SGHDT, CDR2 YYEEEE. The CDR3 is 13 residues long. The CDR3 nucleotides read TGTGCCAGCAGACCGCGGGGGGTAGATGAGCAGTTCTTC. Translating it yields CASRPRGVDEQFF.

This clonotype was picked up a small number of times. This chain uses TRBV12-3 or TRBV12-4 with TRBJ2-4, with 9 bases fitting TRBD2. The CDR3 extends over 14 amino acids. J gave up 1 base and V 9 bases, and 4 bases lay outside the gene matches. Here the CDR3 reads CASCGGGAKNIQYF. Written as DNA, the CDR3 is TGTGCCAGTTGCGGGGGGGGTGCCAAAAACATTCAGTACTTC.

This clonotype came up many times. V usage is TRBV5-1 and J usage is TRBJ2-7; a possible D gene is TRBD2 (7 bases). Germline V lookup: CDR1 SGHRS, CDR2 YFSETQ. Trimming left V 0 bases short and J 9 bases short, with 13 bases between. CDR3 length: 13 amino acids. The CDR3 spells CASSLAGGAGQYF. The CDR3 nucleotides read TGCGCCAGCAGCTTGGCGGGGGGCGCGGGGCAGTACTTC.

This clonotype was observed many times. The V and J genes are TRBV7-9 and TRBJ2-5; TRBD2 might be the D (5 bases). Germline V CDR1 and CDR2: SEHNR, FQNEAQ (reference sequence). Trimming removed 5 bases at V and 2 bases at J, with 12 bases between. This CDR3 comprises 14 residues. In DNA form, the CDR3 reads TGTGCCAGCAGCCTTAGCCGGGGACAAGAGACCCAGTACTTC. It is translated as CASSLSRGQETQYF.

CDR3 nucleotides: TGTGCCAGTAGTATCGAGTGGGGTGGCTCCTACGAGCAGTACTTC. This encodes CASSIEWGGSYEQYF. The chain links TRBV19 to TRBJ2-7; D not certain. V lost 3 bases and J 0 bases, leaving 12 bases between the germline ends. Germline V lookup: CDR1 LNHDA, CDR2 SQIVND (reference sequence). The CDR3 length is 15 residues.

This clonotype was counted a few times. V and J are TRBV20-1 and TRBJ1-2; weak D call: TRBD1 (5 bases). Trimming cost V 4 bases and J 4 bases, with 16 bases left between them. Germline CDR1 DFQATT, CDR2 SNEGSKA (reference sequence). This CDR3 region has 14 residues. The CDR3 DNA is TGCAGTGCTAATGAGCTTGGGCAGGGCTATGGCTACACCTTC. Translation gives CSANELGQGYGYTF.

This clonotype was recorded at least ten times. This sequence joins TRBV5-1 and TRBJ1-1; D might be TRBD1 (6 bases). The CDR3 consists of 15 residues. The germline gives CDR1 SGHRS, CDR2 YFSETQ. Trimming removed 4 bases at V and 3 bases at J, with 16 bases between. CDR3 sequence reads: CASSLGLGADTEAFF. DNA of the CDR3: TGCGCCAGCAGCCTGGGGTTGGGGGCTGACACTGAAGCTTTCTTT. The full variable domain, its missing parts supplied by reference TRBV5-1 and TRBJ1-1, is KAGVTQTPRYLIKTRGQQVTLSCSPISGHRSVSWYQQTPGQGLQFLFEYFSETQRNKGNFPGRFSGRQFSNSRSEMNVSTLELGDSALYLCASSLGLGADTEAFFGQGTRLTVV.

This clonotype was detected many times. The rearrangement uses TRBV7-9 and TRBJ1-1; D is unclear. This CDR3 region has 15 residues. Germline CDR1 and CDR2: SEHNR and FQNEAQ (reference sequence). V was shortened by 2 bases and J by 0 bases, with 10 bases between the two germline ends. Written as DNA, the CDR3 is TGTGCCAGCAGCTTATCGCAAGTAATGAACACTGAAGCTTTCTTT. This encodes CASSLSQVMNTEAFF.

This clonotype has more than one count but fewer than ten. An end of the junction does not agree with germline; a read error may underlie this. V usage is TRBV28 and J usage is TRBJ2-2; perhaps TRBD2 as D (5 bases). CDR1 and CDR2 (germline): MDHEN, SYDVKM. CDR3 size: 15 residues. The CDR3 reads CASRSPGFETGEPFF. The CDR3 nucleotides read TGTGCCAGCAGATCGCCGGGATTTGAAACCGGGGAGCCGTTTTTT.

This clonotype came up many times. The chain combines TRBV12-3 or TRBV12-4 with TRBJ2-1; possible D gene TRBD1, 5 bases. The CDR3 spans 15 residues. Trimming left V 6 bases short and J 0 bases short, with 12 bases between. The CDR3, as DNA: TGTGCCAGCAGATTACGCAGGGACTCCTACAATGAGCAGTTCTTC. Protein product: CASRLRRDSYNEQFF.